This is a list of T cell receptor beta chains from one sample in a study of blood T cell repertoires in COVID-19. This table comes from immunoSEQ multiplex PCR, and its TCRdb copy is limited to in-frame clones, with some not included. The sample shows approximately 220,000 clones, 80% to 90% of them seen only once. The source material was peripheral blood. These receptors were collected from a woman in her 70s with acute or convalescent COVID-19. Each CDR3 is given without its conserved first and last residue. Each record gives: J gene, D gene, V gene, CDR3 protein. A D gene is named only where the DNA matches it firmly.

TRBJ1-2 - TRBV12-3/TRBV12-4 ASSNQGNYGYT
TRBJ2-3 - TRBV19 ASSIGGKSTDTQY
TRBJ1-6 TRBD1 TRBV5-5 ASSLGDRASPLH
TRBJ1-5 - TRBV27 ASHPRGTNNQPQH
TRBJ2-7 TRBD1 TRBV7-2 ASSSGTVPEQY
TRBJ1-4 - TRBV10-1 ASSESVSTNEKLF
TRBJ2-2 - TRBV14 ASSQGNSVRTGELF
TRBJ1-2 - TRBV28 ASSLRGQVYGYT
TRBJ1-4 - TRBV5-1 ASSLDWSKLF
TRBJ1-5 TRBD1 TRBV23-1 ASEGTGVPNQPQH
TRBJ2-7 - TRBV7-2 ASSLARQVLFDEQY
TRBJ1-4 - TRBV12-3/TRBV12-4 ASSVSEKLF
TRBJ1-2 - TRBV20-1 SAGREAGYT
TRBJ1-6 - TRBV4-2 ASSQDQASSYNSPLH
TRBJ1-2 TRBD1 TRBV27 ASRSSGQGGYT
TRBJ2-2 - TRBV18 ASSQTGNTGELF
TRBJ2-4 TRBD1 TRBV7-2 ASSKTGVAGNIQY
TRBJ1-2 - TRBV5-5 ASSQYDSRLYGYT
TRBJ1-6 - TRBV30 ALLSPLH
TRBJ1-4 - TRBV4-1 ASSQSGWPNEKLF
TRBJ2-6 - TRBV5-1 ASSHGPGEGVTGANVLT
TRBJ1-1 - TRBV19 ASSISVVMNTEAF
TRBJ1-1 TRBD1 TRBV7-2 ASSFLTRDRRGAF
TRBJ1-1 - TRBV10-3 AINQQGYTEAF
TRBJ1-2 TRBD1 TRBV4-2 ASSQMGQPGGYT
TRBJ1-2 - TRBV6-5 ASSYSPVGGYGYT
TRBJ1-2 TRBD1 TRBV6-2/TRBV6-3 ASSPDRGLANYGYT
TRBJ1-2 TRBD1 TRBV5-6 ASTRTGGAYT
TRBJ1-2 - TRBV4-3 ASSQVGASNYGYT
TRBJ1-2 TRBD1 TRBV6-5 ASSYPGQGFGYT
TRBJ1-2 TRBD1 TRBV5-1 ASSLWTGRDYGYT